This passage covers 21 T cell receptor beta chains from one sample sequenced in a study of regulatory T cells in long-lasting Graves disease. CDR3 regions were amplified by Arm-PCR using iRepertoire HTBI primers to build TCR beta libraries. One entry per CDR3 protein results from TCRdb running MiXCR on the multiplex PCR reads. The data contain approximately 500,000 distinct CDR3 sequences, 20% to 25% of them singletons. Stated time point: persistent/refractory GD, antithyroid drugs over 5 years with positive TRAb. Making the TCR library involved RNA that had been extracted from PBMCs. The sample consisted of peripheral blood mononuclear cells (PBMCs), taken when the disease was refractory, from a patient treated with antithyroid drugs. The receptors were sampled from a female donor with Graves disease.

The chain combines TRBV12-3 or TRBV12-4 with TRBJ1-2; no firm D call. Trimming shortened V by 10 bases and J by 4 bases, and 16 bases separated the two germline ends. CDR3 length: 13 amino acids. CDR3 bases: TGTGCCACCCGACGGCGGAGGTTCTATGGCTACACCTTC. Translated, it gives CATRRRRFYGYTF.

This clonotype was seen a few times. The DNA for the CDR3 is TGTGCCAGTAGCCCCGAGCTCGGATATGGCTACACCTTC. This gives the protein CASSPELGYGYTF. J is TRBJ1-2 and V is TRBV19; D unresolved. Trimming stripped 6 bases from V and 5 bases from J, with 13 bases between. Germline V gives CDR1 LNHDA, CDR2 SQIVND (reference sequence). This CDR3 comprises 13 residues.

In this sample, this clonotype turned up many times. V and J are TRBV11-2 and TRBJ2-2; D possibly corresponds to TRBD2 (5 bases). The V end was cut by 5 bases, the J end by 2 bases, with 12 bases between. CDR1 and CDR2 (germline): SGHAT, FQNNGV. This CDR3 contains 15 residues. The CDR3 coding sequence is TGTGCCAGCAGCCCACTCCGGGGAAACACCGGGGAGCTGTTTTTT. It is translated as CASSPLRGNTGELFF.

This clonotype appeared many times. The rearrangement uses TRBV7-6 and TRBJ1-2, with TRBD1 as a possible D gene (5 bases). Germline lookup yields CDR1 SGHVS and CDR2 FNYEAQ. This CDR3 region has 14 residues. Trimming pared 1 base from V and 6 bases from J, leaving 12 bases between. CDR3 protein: CASSLVQGDDGYTF. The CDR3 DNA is TGTGCCAGCAGCTTAGTCCAGGGAGACGATGGCTACACCTTC.

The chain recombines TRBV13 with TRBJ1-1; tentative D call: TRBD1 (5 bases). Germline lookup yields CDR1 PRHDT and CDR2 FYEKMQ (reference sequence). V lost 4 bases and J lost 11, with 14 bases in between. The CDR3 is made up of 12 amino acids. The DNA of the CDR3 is TGTGCCAGCAGCTCCCTCGGGAGGGGCGCTTTCTTT. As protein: CASSSLGRGAFF.

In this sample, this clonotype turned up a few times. CDR3 DNA: TGTGCCAGCAGCTTAGACGGACAGGGGGCGGACTATGGCTACACCTTC. Its translation is CASSLDGQGADYGYTF. The chain carries TRBV13 and TRBJ1-2; 11 positions match TRBD1. Germline-derived CDR1 and CDR2 are PRHDT and FYEKMQ (reference sequence). V gave up 1 base and J gave up 3 bases; unmatched junction bases: 4. The CDR3 contains 16 residues.

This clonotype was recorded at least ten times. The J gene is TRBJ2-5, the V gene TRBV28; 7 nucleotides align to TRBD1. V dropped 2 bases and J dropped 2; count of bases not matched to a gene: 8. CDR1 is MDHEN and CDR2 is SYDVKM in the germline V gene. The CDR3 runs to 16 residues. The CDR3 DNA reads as TGTGCCAGCAGTTTAGCGGCAGGGGGATTTCAAGAGACCCAGTACTTC. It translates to CASSLAAGGFQETQYF.

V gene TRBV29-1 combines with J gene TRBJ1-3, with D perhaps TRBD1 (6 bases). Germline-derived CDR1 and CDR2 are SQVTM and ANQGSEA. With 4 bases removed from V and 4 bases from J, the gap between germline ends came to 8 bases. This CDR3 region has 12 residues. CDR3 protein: CSVGGRGNTIYF. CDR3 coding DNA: TGCAGCGTTGGGGGGCGCGGAAACACCATATATTTT.

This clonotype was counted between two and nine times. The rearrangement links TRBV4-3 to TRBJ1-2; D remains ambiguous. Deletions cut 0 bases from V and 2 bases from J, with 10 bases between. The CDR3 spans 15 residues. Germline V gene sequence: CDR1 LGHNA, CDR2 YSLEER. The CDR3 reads CASSQDLAANYGYTF. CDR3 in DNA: TGCGCCAGCAGCCAAGATCTAGCTGCAAACTATGGCTACACCTTC.

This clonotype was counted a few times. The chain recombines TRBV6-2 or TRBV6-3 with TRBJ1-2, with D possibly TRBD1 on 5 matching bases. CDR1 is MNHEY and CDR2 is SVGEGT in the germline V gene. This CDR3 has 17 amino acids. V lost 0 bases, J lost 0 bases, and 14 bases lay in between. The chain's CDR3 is CASSYSYGGVSNYGYTF. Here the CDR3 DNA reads TGTGCCAGCAGTTACTCGTATGGGGGGGTGTCTAACTATGGCTACACCTTC.

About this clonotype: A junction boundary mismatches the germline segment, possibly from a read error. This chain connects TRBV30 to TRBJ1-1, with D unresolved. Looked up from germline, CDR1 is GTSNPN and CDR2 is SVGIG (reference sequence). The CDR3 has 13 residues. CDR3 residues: CAWQGSFWGLALF. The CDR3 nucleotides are TGTGCCTGGCAAGGCAGCTTTTGGGGTTTGGCTCTCTTT.

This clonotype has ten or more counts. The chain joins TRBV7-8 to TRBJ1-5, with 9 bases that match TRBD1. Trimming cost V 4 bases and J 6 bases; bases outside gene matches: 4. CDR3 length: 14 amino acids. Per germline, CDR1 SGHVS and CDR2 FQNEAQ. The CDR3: CASSSGTGLQPQHF. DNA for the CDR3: TGTGCCAGCAGCTCCGGGACAGGGCTTCAGCCCCAGCATTTT.

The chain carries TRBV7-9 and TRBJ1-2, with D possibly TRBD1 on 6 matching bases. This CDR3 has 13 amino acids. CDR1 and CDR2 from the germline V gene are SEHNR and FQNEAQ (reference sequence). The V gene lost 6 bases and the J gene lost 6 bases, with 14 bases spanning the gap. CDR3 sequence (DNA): TGTGCCAGCAGAAGTACAGGGTTTGATGGCTACACCTTC. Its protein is CASRSTGFDGYTF. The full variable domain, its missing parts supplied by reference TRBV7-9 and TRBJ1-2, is DTGVSQNPRHKITKRGQNVTFRCDPISEHNRLYWYRQTLGQGPEFLTYFQNEAQLEKSRLLSDRFSAERPKGSFSTLEIQRTEQGDSAMYLCASRSTGFDGYTFGSGTRLTVV.

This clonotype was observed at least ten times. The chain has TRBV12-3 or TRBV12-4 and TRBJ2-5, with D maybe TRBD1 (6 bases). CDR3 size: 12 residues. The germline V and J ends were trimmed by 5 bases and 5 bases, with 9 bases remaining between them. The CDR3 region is CASSQGPETQYF. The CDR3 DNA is TGTGCCAGCAGTCAGGGGCCGGAGACCCAGTACTTC.

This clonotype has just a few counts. CDR3 sequence reads: CSARDPGGGGYTF. Here the CDR3 DNA reads TGCAGTGCTAGAGATCCAGGGGGTGGTGGCTACACCTTC. The J gene is TRBJ1-2, the V gene TRBV20-1, with 7 bases identical to TRBD1. CDR3 size: 13 residues. Trimming took 0 bases from V and 7 from J; bases not matched to a gene: 5. Germline V gene lookup returns CDR1 DFQATT and CDR2 SNEGSKA (reference sequence).

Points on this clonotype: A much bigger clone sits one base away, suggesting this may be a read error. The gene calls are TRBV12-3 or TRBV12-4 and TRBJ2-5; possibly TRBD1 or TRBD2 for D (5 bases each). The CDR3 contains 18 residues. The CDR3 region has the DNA TGTGCCAGCGGTTTAAACGTCGGGACCGGGGTCTTACAAGAGACCCAGTACTTC. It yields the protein CASGLNVGTGVLQETQYF.

CDR3 protein: CSVEDSETSTYEQYF. CDR3 in DNA: TGCAGCGTTGAAGATAGCGAGACGTCTACCTACGAGCAGTACTTC. The gene calls are TRBV29-1 and TRBJ2-7; possible D gene TRBD2, 5 bases. Germline CDR1 SQVTM, CDR2 ANQGSEA. This CDR3 has 15 amino acids. V lost 0 bases, J lost 2 bases, and 14 bases lay in between.

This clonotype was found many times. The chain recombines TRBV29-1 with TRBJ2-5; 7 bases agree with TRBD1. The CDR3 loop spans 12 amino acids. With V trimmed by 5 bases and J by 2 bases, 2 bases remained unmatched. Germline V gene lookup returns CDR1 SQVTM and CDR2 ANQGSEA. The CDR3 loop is CSVPGQQETQYF. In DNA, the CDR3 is TGCAGCGTTCCGGGACAGCAAGAGACCCAGTACTTC.

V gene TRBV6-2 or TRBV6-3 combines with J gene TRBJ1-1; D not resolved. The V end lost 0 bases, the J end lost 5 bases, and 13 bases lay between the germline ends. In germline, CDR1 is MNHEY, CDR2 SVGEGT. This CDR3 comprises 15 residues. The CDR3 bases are TGTGCCAGCAGTTACTCTCGGGTAGTTGGAACTGAAGCTTTCTTT. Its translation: CASSYSRVVGTEAFF.

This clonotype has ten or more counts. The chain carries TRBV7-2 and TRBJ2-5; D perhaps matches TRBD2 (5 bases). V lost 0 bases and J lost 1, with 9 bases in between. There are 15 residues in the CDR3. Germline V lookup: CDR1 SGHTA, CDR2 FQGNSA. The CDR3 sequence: CASSLAGAAQETQYF. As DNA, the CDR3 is TGTGCCAGCAGCTTAGCGGGAGCAGCCCAAGAGACCCAGTACTTC.

The CDR3 here is CSVMTGTYEQYF. DNA of the CDR3: TGCAGCGTCATGACAGGGACCTACGAGCAGTACTTC. The chain couples TRBV29-1 to TRBJ2-7; TRBD1 matches at 7 bases. In germline, CDR1 is SQVTM, CDR2 ANQGSEA. This CDR3 has 12 amino acids. Germline trimming cut 6 bases from V and 2 bases from J; bases unmatched to any gene: 4.